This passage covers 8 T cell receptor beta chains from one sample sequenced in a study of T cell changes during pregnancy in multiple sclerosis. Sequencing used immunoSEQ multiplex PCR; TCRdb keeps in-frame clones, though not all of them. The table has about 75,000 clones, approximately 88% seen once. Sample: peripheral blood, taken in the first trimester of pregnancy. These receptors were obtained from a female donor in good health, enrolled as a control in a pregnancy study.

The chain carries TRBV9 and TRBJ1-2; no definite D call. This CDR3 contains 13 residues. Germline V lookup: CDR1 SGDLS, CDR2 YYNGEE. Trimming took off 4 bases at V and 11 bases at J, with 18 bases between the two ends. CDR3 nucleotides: TGTGCCAGCAGCCCGCCGGGGTATTTAGGGTACACCTTC. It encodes CASSPPGYLGYTF.

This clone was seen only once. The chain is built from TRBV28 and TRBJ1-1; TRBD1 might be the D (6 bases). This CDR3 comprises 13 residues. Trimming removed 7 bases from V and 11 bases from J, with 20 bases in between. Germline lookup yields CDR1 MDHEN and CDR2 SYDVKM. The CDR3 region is CASTPPRGGEAFF. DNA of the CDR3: TGTGCCAGCACTCCCCCCAGGGGAGGGGAGGCTTTCTTT.

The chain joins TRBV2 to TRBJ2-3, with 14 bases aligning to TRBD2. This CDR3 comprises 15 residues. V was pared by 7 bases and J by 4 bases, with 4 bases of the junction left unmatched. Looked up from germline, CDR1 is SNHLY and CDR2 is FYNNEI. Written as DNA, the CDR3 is TGTGCCAGCACGAGACTAGCGGGGGGGGCAGATACGCAGTATTTT. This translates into CASTRLAGGADTQYF.

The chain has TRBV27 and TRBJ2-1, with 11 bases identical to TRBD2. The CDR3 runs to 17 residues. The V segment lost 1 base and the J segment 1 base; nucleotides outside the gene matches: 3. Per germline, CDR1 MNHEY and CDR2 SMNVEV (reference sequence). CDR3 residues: CASSLWLAGGSYNEQFF. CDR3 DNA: TGTGCCAGCAGTTTATGGCTAGCGGGAGGATCCTACAATGAGCAGTTCTTC.

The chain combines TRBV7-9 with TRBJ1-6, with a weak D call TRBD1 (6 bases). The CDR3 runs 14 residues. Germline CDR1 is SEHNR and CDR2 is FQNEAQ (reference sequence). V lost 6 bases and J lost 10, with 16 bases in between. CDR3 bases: TGTGCCAGCAGTCTACAGGGTGGATGGTCACCCCTCCACTTT. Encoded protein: CASSLQGGWSPLHF.

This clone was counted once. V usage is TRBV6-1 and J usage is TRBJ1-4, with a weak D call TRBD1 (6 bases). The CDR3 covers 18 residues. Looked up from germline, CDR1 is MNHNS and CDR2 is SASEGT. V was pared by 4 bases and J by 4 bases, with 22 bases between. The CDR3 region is CASSGTVFGTNFNEKLFF. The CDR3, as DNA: TGTGCCAGCAGTGGAACGGTTTTTGGGACAAACTTTAATGAAAAACTGTTTTTT.

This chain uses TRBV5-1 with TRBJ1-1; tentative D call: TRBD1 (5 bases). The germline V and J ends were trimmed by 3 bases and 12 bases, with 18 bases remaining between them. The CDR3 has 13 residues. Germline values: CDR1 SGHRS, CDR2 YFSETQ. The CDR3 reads CASSWAGRGFPFF. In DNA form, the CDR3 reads TGCGCCAGCAGCTGGGCAGGGCGGGGATTCCCTTTCTTT. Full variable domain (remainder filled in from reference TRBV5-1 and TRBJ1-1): KAGVTQTPRYLIKTRGQQVTLSCSPISGHRSVSWYQQTPGQGLQFLFEYFSETQRNKGNFPGRFSGRQFSNSRSEMNVSTLELGDSALYLCASSWAGRGFPFFGQGTRLTVV.

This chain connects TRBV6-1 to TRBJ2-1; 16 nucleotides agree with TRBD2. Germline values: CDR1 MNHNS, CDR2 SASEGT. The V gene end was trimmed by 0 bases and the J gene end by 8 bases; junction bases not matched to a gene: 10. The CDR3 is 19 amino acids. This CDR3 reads CASSEAVPGLAGGPHEQFF. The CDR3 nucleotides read TGTGCCAGCAGTGAAGCTGTCCCGGGACTAGCGGGAGGGCCGCATGAGCAGTTCTTC.